This T cell receptor (beta chain) was obtained from a study of blood T cell repertoires in COVID-19. Overall study context: In each case, the material was cDNA or gDNA derived from T cells, B-cell-depleted T cells, or PBMCs.

In the authors' methods: By means of reference gene primer amplification, nucleated cell counts were estimated. Sequenced by immunoSEQ multiplex PCR; TCRdb stores in-frame clones only, minus some. For V, J and clone size, that table is used; D and trimming come from the DNA. The data show 150,000 to 200,000 clones, about 80% seen once. This sequence was found in a woman older than 75 with acute or convalescent COVID-19. Sequenced sample: peripheral blood.

This CDR3 is CASEGTTAYEQYF. In nucleotides, the CDR3 is TGTGCCAGCGAAGGGACAACAGCCTACGAGCAGTACTTC. This sequence joins TRBV28 and TRBJ2-7, with D possibly being TRBD1 (6 bases). With 8 bases removed from V and 2 bases from J, the gap between germline ends came to 13 bases. This CDR3 spans 13 amino acids. CDR1 and CDR2 (germline): MDHEN, SYDVKM. Based on the CDR3 plus reference TRBV28 and TRBJ2-7, the full variable domain is DVKVTQSSRYLVKRTGEKVFLECVQDMDHENMFWYRQDPGLGLRLIYFSYDVKMKEKGDIPEGYSVSREKKERFSLILESASTNQTSMYLCASEGTTAYEQYFGPGTRLTVT.